This TCR beta chain was identified in a study of cytomegalovirus exposure and HLA in healthy donors. Study observations and caveats: First-cohort TCR clusters tended to co-occur in the 130 or so validation repertoires, a later analysis found. Published work reported that the classifier diagnosed cytomegalovirus status with high specificity and sensitivity. The study designated about 160 TCR beta chains cytomegalovirus-associated.

With respect to this clone: No antigen is known for it.

An approximately 120-subject validation cohort, separate from the approximately 700-subject first cohort, supplied the donors. TCRdb keeps only in-frame clones here, not all; method: immunoSEQ multiplex PCR. The profile shows under 250,000 clones, around 86% of them singletons. The V gene end was trimmed by 0 bases and the J gene end by 9 bases; junction bases not matched to a gene: 4. CDR1 is SGHDT and CDR2 is YYEEEE in the germline V gene. This CDR3 spans 16 amino acids. This sequence was found in a woman aged 18 to 35 in good health and CMV-seropositive. The sequenced sample was PBMCs. The chain has TRBV5-6 and TRBJ2-4; 15 bases are a match to TRBD2. DNA for the CDR3: TGTGCCAGCAGCTTGGGGGGACTAGCGGGGGGTTTCATTCAGTACTTC. Protein sequence: CASSLGGLAGGFIQYF. The full variable domain, with the rest looked up from reference TRBV5-6 and TRBJ2-4, is DAGVTQSPTHLIKTRGQQVTLRCSPKSGHDTVSWYQQALGQGPQFIFQYYEEEERQRGNFPDRFSGHQFPNYSSELNVNALLLGDSALYLCASSLGGLAGGFIQYFGAGTRLSVL.